The clone carrying this TCR beta chain was seen at least ten times. The use of a sample-barcoded 5' primer and a J-beta primer mix characterized a second PCR of about 7 to 12 cycles. Any given sample supplied a minimum of 2.5 million CDR3-containing paired-end reads. TCRdb reanalysed the 5' RACE reads using MiXCR and keeps one entry per CDR3 protein. This table holds about 1.7 million distinct CDR3 sequences, roughly 27% found once. V shed 6 bases and J shed 0 bases, with 9 bases lying between them. This CDR3 comprises 15 residues. This sample was included in a study of blood T cells in healthy people across ages.

This rearrangement joins TRBV12-3 or TRBV12-4 to TRBJ2-6; D call uncertain. The clonotype was recovered from a woman aged 30 to 39 in good health. What was sequenced was blood. The chain's CDR3 is CASSLTVSGANVLTF. In DNA form, the CDR3 reads TGTGCCAGCAGCTTGACTGTCTCTGGGGCCAACGTCCTGACTTTC.